Here is one T cell receptor (beta chain) with its context. Likely unrecorded immune exposures existed in these nominally healthy donors. These data come from a study of cytomegalovirus exposure and HLA in healthy donors. PCR involved 60 Vbeta and 13 Jbeta primers. TCRdb keeps only in-frame clones here, not all; method: immunoSEQ multiplex PCR. The sample consists of tens of thousands of clones, about 70% of them appearing once. The V and J ends lost 6 bases and 2 bases, in that order; junction bases with no gene match: 8. Germline assignment: CDR1 SGHVS and CDR2 FQNEAQ. This CDR3 contains 16 residues. The sequencing input was PBMCs. This receptor was taken from a woman aged 25-40 years in good health and CMV-seronegative. The chain uses TRBV7-8 and TRBJ2-1; TRBD2 aligns across 9 bases. In nucleotides, the CDR3 is TGTGCCAGCAGATTCGATAGCGGGGGCCCCTACAATGAGCAGTTCTTC. This codes for CASRFDSGGPYNEQFF.